This is a list of T cell receptor beta chains from one sample in a study of blood T cell repertoires in COVID-19. Only in-frame clones appear in the TCRdb table, and some are missing; sequencing was by immunoSEQ multiplex PCR. This table holds roughly 180,000 clones, approximately 84% found once. Sequencing was done on a sample of peripheral blood. These receptors came from a man aged 40-49 years who had recovered from COVID-19. CDR3s include the opening cysteine and the closing phenylalanine or tryptophan.

v_gene: TRBV11-3
j_gene: TRBJ2-7
CDR3aa: CASSLGSGVYF

v_gene: TRBV30
j_gene: TRBJ2-5
CDR3aa: CAWTRGEETQYF

v_gene: TRBV7-6
j_gene: TRBJ1-2
CDR3aa: CASSGGLIYGYTF

v_gene: TRBV27
j_gene: TRBJ2-5
CDR3aa: CASAPGGEAGFQETQYF

v_gene: TRBV28
j_gene: TRBJ1-1
CDR3aa: CASRKGPNTEAFF

v_gene: TRBV7-8
j_gene: TRBJ2-3
CDR3aa: CASSSHSFSGGNTDTQYF

v_gene: TRBV7-8
j_gene: TRBJ2-2
CDR3aa: CASSLVSGLTGELFF

v_gene: TRBV6-5
j_gene: TRBJ1-3
CDR3aa: CASSSQDSRPTIYF

v_gene: TRBV29-1
j_gene: TRBJ1-1
CDR3aa: CSVPGQTNTEAFF

v_gene: TRBV15
j_gene: TRBJ2-6
CDR3aa: CATSRDPGQGSTGANVLTF

v_gene: TRBV5-6
j_gene: TRBJ1-5
CDR3aa: CASSTGTDNQPQHF

v_gene: TRBV19
j_gene: TRBJ1-3
CDR3aa: CASRWGNTIYF

v_gene: TRBV27
j_gene: TRBJ2-3
CDR3aa: CASSLIIGQSTDTQYF

v_gene: TRBV6-5
j_gene: TRBJ1-5
CDR3aa: CASSYTGNQPQHF

v_gene: TRBV5-5
j_gene: TRBJ2-1
CDR3aa: CASSLGDRGNEQFF

v_gene: TRBV7-2
j_gene: TRBJ2-1
CDR3aa: CASSLDDPRASGRRNEQFF

v_gene: TRBV18
j_gene: TRBJ2-1
CDR3aa: CASSVLAADNNEQFF

v_gene: TRBV19
j_gene: TRBJ1-5
CDR3aa: CARGESRKSNQPQHF

v_gene: TRBV5-1
j_gene: TRBJ2-7
CDR3aa: CASSHPGQGQHEQYF

v_gene: TRBV19
j_gene: TRBJ1-4
CDR3aa: CASSTLGTVEKLFF

v_gene: TRBV9
j_gene: TRBJ2-1
CDR3aa: CASSVRLAGGVSDNEQFF

v_gene: TRBV6-2/TRBV6-3
j_gene: TRBJ2-7
CDR3aa: CASSFAGTAISYEQYF

v_gene: TRBV9
j_gene: TRBJ2-2
CDR3aa: CASSGPHSTGELFF

v_gene: TRBV11-2
j_gene: TRBJ1-4
CDR3aa: CASSLDRGREKLFF

v_gene: TRBV6-5
j_gene: TRBJ1-6
CDR3aa: CASRGQNNSPLHF

v_gene: TRBV5-1
j_gene: TRBJ2-5
CDR3aa: CASSLSQGANLKETQYF

v_gene: TRBV6-5
j_gene: TRBJ1-2
CDR3aa: CATEGTGGYTF

v_gene: TRBV7-9
j_gene: TRBJ2-5
CDR3aa: CASSLLRGRIETQYF

v_gene: TRBV6-1
j_gene: TRBJ1-1
CDR3aa: CASSETQGTEAFF

v_gene: TRBV7-9
j_gene: TRBJ2-1
CDR3aa: CASSLPERGGLNEQFF

v_gene: TRBV11-2
j_gene: TRBJ2-3
CDR3aa: CASSLDGTRADTQYF

v_gene: TRBV27
j_gene: TRBJ1-1
CDR3aa: CASSPGTGGTEAFF

v_gene: TRBV7-2
j_gene: TRBJ2-1
CDR3aa: CASSLVISSEQYNEQFF

v_gene: TRBV4-3
j_gene: TRBJ2-1
CDR3aa: CASRQNRALSSYNEQFF

v_gene: TRBV7-2
j_gene: TRBJ2-5
CDR3aa: CASSADSTQETQYF

v_gene: TRBV6-2/TRBV6-3
j_gene: TRBJ2-1
CDR3aa: CASSQARVAYNEQFF

v_gene: TRBV7-9
j_gene: TRBJ2-3
CDR3aa: CASSPPTSRGPDTQYF

v_gene: TRBV10-3
j_gene: TRBJ2-1
CDR3aa: CATKILSSYNEQFF

v_gene: TRBV3-1/TRBV3-2
j_gene: TRBJ1-1
CDR3aa: CASSLRTGHTEAFF

v_gene: TRBV19
j_gene: TRBJ2-1
CDR3aa: CASRGDYTYNEQFF

v_gene: TRBV3-1/TRBV3-2
j_gene: TRBJ2-1
CDR3aa: CASSQDRFNRNNEQFF

v_gene: TRBV19
j_gene: TRBJ2-7
CDR3aa: CASSFNGRKGAAYEQYF

v_gene: TRBV5-8
j_gene: TRBJ1-3
CDR3aa: CASSLRGAGKNF

v_gene: TRBV5-6
j_gene: TRBJ1-5
CDR3aa: CASSLGVSNQPQHF

v_gene: TRBV6-2/TRBV6-3
j_gene: TRBJ2-3
CDR3aa: CASSFSTYTDTQYF

v_gene: TRBV18
j_gene: TRBJ2-7
CDR3aa: CASSPLDRGYEQYF